This T cell receptor (beta chain) originates from a study of blood T cell repertoires in COVID-19. Looking at the study overall: Samples came from the United States, Italy and Spain, spanning acute and convalescent COVID-19. T cells, B-cell-depleted T cells, or PBMCs provided the cDNA or gDNA that served as material.

Profiling relied on immunoSEQ multiplex PCR, and the TCRdb table lists in-frame clones only, not all of them. The sample yields around 150,000 clones, around 83% seen once. After removal of 3 bases from V and 7 bases from J, the junction contained 4 bases not matched to a gene. The germline gives CDR1 SGHRS, CDR2 YFSETQ. The CDR3 contains 13 residues. Sequenced material: peripheral blood. The sequence was collected from a man younger than 30 with acute or convalescent COVID-19. The chain recombines TRBV5-1 with TRBJ1-2, with TRBD1 identical over 9 bases. The CDR3: CASSSTGGSGYTF. Written as DNA, the CDR3 is TGCGCCAGCAGCTCGACAGGGGGAAGTGGCTACACCTTC.